This T cell receptor beta chain stems from a study of cytomegalovirus exposure and HLA in healthy donors (dated by TCRdb to the late 2010s). About the full investigation: An earlier analysis of approximately 640 of the donors reported approximately 270 Gb of sequence data and around 120 million unique TCR beta sequences from 150 million to 200 million T cells. An early release that covered fewer than 750 HLA-typed donors contained 300 to 350 gigabases of sequencing data and some 87 million unique TCR sequences. Of the roughly 430 genotyped donors, approximately 83% fell in the genetic ancestry cluster associated with self-reported Caucasian donors. The study aimed to test whether signatures of past pathogen exposure could be identified by cataloging public T cell receptors. Using immunosequencing, the study profiled T cell repertoires from 640 or so subjects and related those repertoires to cytomegalovirus serostatus. A separate validation cohort of about 110 different subjects was used in addition to the 666-subject first cohort. High-throughput TCR immunosequencing, statistical association of individual TCRs with disease status, and machine learning were combined to predict cytomegalovirus infection status. In a later analysis, previously published TCR beta repertoires from 666 donors were re-analyzed and high-resolution HLA genotyping was added so that TCR occurrence patterns could be studied. Rather than drawing on any new phenotypic data, the later analysis identified candidate immune exposures from TCR beta sequences and the way those sequences occurred across donors. To decide whether each TCR beta V gene segment behaved as functional or pseudogenic, an earlier analysis of approximately 590 of the donors relied on high-throughput TCR beta sequencing. Donor age, sex, ethnicity and CMV serostatus were compiled together with the repertoire data. A later genetic analysis used genome-wide SNP genotypes for about three fifths of the 666 donors, treating that subset as a discovery cohort. All discovery cohort repertoires had been generated using a single sequencing platform. HLA typing covered class I and class II loci at four-digit resolution. Typing coverage differed by locus: A, B, C, DRB1 and DQB1 were typed in roughly 629-640 donors, DQA1 in roughly 510, DPA1 in around 610, and DPB1 in 472. Roughly 5 DR-DQ haplotypes were handled as single units for association and clustering, since linkage in the cohort was strong. Among several hundred genotyped donors of the cohort, an average of about 240,000 unique TCR beta nucleotide sequences was sequenced per donor, of which about 18% were non-productive.

The cohort comprised approximately 700 healthy bone marrow donors. Cohort members were all nominally healthy when sampled, although unrecorded immune exposures were likely present. The donor tested CMV seronegative and was one of the 352 seronegative cohort members. Each donor provided a peripheral blood sample, and peripheral blood mononuclear cells were used for TCR beta sequencing. The Qiagen DNeasy Blood Extraction Kit was used to extract genomic DNA from the blood cell samples. Library construction relied on the immunoSEQ multiplex PCR assay. A mixture of 60 forward primers for TCR Vbeta segments and 13 reverse primers for TCR Jbeta segments was used in the multiplex PCR. The CDR3 region of rearranged TCR beta genes was amplified from genomic DNA by a multiplex PCR assay. Amplified TCR beta libraries were sequenced as 87-base-pair reads on the Illumina HiSeq System. As for the authors' bioinformatics: A later analysis tallied tens of millions of unique TCR beta chains across the 666 repertoires, and approximately 9.9 million of those chains were shared by two or more donors. To remove PCR and sequencing errors, raw reads were error-corrected and collapsed into unique sequences using a nearest-neighbor algorithm that merged closely related sequences. CDR3 sequences were aligned to IMGT reference sequences to assign V, D and J gene segments. For a sequence to be retained, at least a six-nucleotide match to both a V gene segment and a J gene segment was required. A rearrangement was called productive if the CDR3 had no stop codons and remained in frame with V and J, and every other rearrangement was called non-productive. CDR3 was defined according to IMGT convention as the region running from the second conserved V-encoded cysteine to the conserved J-encoded phenylalanine. In an earlier analysis of some 550 of the donors, sequences lacking an unambiguous match to a single V gene segment were excluded. An earlier analysis of a few hundred of the donors called V segments functional above 56.7% productive rearrangements and segregating when the between-donor standard deviation exceeded 5%. To diagnose cytomegalovirus status from the catalog of TCR beta chain sequences, a statistical classification framework was built. V and J gene assignment, in a later analysis, came from comparing TCR nucleotide sequences with IMGT/GENE-DB human TR gene sequences. The TCRdist pipeline was used in a later analysis to assign CDR3 sequences and most-parsimonious VDJ recombination scenarios. A later analysis defined each TCR beta chain by its CDR3 amino acid sequence plus V-gene family, and excluded reads lacking a unique V-gene family. As a way to deal with suspected cross-contamination and a sequencing artifact, a later analysis dropped hundreds of nucleotide sequences that were highly shared and had low generation probability. A later analysis calculated a clonal expansion index for each public chain from normalized within-repertoire ranks of inferred template counts. Generation probabilities in a later analysis came from a VDJ recombination model fitted to out-of-frame rearrangements, and those results were checked against IGoR. A later analysis scored TCR-TCR, TCR-HLA and TCR-CMV co-occurrence with hypergeometric tests, applying a repertoire-size bias correction to TCR pairs. In a later analysis, false discovery rates were estimated by permuting HLA or CMV assignments 20 times. A later analysis grouped co-occurring TCRs with DBSCAN, adding TCRdist sequence similarity when clustering within HLA-allele-positive subsets. For co-occurrence clustering, repertoires with fewer than 30,000 or more than 120,000 public chains were excluded, along with five repertoires with anomalous nucleotide sharing. TCRdb holds this immuneACCESS table with in-frame rearrangements only. Some clones are missing; in checked studies, unresolved V genes explain under half, and the rest has no known cause. The V and J calls and clone size were taken over from that table, and D and trimming were inferred from the DNA. For this sample there are around 99,000 clones; around 77% appear just once. About 3.5% of the sample lies in the top ten.

This clone was seen once. What this receptor recognizes is not known. No per-base quality is available; no much larger clone lies one base away. The full study reports these points: The sequencing pipeline was judged likely to have produced a cluster of highly shared sequence variants as a technical artifact. A later analysis found that most CMV-associated TCR beta chains appeared HLA-restricted, with HLA associations seemingly driven largely by CMV exposure. An earlier analysis of around 540 of the donors showed that most TCR beta V segments appeared in productive rearrangements either about 87% or about 30% of the time, which broadly matched IMGT annotations. Three of the identified cytomegalovirus-associated TCR beta chains were confirmed in vitro to be specific for cytomegalovirus antigens. In a later genetic analysis, fewer N-insertions in productive TCRs were reported among donors in an Asian-associated ancestry cluster than the 666-donor mean. Immune exposure information for the cohort was limited to CMV serostatus. Roughly uniform sequencing depth across donors was assumed in presence/absence analyses, although this assumption may not hold. Linkage disequilibrium might explain the correlated functional status among segregating V segments, but an unknown experimental factor could not be excluded. HLA typing was unavailable for some donors at each locus, so association tests used only the typed subset. A further reported finding was that TCR beta sequences accurately predicted the HLA-A and HLA-B alleles for most subjects in the first cohort. Because counts were too low, more than 15 rarely observed V segments, including chromosome 9 orphons, were excluded from the earlier analysis of fewer than 650 of the donors. At a false discovery rate of 0.05, a later analysis linked about 17,000 TCR beta sequences to specific HLA alleles. The study listed 150 to 200 TCR beta chains as associated with cytomegalovirus. While some public TCRs were present in many individuals, most TCR sequences turned up only very rarely across donors. In a later analysis, several top co-occurrence clusters were reported to appear linked to parvovirus B19, influenza, CMV and Epstein-Barr virus. The cohort was sequenced for TCR beta chains only, and without alpha or paired-chain data the features that could be detected were limited. According to the authors, the approach could potentially be generalized to other disease states and immunological phenotypes. In a later analysis, HLA-associated TCR beta chains were found to be more clonally expanded and to have lower generation probabilities than equally common non-associated chains. A later genetic analysis associated a missense DCLRE1C variant with V-gene and J-gene trimming of TCR beta chains, and an independent cohort replicated the association. Cytomegalovirus status was reported to be diagnosed by the classifier with high specificity and sensitivity in both the original and validation cohorts. In a later analysis, the rate of TCR association differed among HLA loci, with DRB1 alleles having the most associated TCRs and HLA-C alleles having the fewest. Some IMGT-functional V segments, including TRBV6-2 and TRBV6-3, could not be told apart with the 87-base-pair reads, so those segments were excluded. When HLA alleles, especially DR and DQ, strongly co-occurred, TCR associations were difficult to assign to individual alleles.

From cysteine to phenylalanine, the CDR3 is 15 amino acids long. Only the CDR3 region is kept as DNA, spanning 45 bases read in frame from base 1. V was cut back by 1 base and J by 1 base, leaving a gap of 7 bases between them. CDR1 LNHNV and CDR2 YYDKDF are derived from the germline V gene (reference sequence). The receptor's source is a man in his forties or fifties in good health and CMV-seronegative. The V and J genes are TRBV15 and TRBJ2-2; TRBD1 could be the D gene, as 5 bases match. Material for sequencing was PBMCs. The CDR3 protein sequence reads: CATSRGGGNTGELFF. The DNA is as follows: TGTGCCACCAGCAGAGGGGGCGGGAACACCGGGGAGCTGTTTTTT.